The 29 T cell receptor beta chains listed next were all sequenced from one sample in a study of control samples from healthy donors and cancer patients. The protocol was immunoSEQ multiplex PCR, while the TCRdb copy is restricted to in-frame clones and leaves out a portion. The sample gives 150,000 to 200,000 clones, roughly nine tenths of which show up once; about 1.4% is in the top ten. The sample was blood. All receptors come from a man between 25 and 39 years old in good health.

This clone has only one observation. The chain uses TRBV6-6 and TRBJ2-3; a possible D gene is TRBD1 (5 bases). The ends were cut back, 2 bases at V and 3 bases at J, with 12 bases in the middle. Germline values: CDR1 MNHNY, CDR2 SVGAGI (reference sequence). The CDR3 is made up of 15 amino acids. The CDR3: CASSYGAEWTDTQYF. CDR3 sequence (DNA): TGTGCCAGCAGTTACGGGGCGGAATGGACAGATACGCAGTATTTT.

This clone has just one count. This chain links TRBV29-1 with TRBJ2-7; D might be TRBD2 (5 bases). Germline-derived CDR1 and CDR2 are SQVTM and ANQGSEA. Trimming left V 4 bases short and J 2 bases short, with 6 bases between. The CDR3 has 11 amino acids. CDR3 nucleotides: TGCAGCGTTGGGGAGCCCTACGAGCAGTACTTC. This codes for CSVGEPYEQYF.

The CDR3 loop is CASSPGGRGAYNSPLHF. CDR3 coding DNA: TGTGCCAGCAGCCCGGGTGGGCGGGGCGCCTATAATTCACCCCTCCACTTT. The V gene is TRBV7-9, the J gene TRBJ1-6; tentatively, D is TRBD1 (5 bases). CDR3 length equals 17 residues. The germline V gene encodes CDR1 SEHNR and CDR2 FQNEAQ (reference sequence). Between the trimmed V and J ends, which lost 5 bases and 2 bases, there was a span of 16 bases.

The J gene is TRBJ2-1, the V gene TRBV18; 9 nucleotides agree with TRBD2. The CDR3 covers 14 residues. Germline CDR1 KGHSH, CDR2 LQKENI. Unmatched junction bases numbered 0, after V lost 4 bases and J lost 2 bases. DNA of the CDR3: TGTGCCAGCTCACGCGGGGGGGCCTACAATGAGCAGTTCTTC. This codes for CASSRGGAYNEQFF.

The chain has TRBV6-5 and TRBJ2-1; D call uncertain. The V end was cut by 7 bases, the J end by 7 bases, with 11 bases between. Germline CDR1 MNHEY, CDR2 SVGAGI. The CDR3 spans 12 residues. CDR3 in amino acids: CASTSSVNEQFF. The DNA for the CDR3 is TGTGCCAGCACCTCCTCGGTTAATGAGCAGTTCTTC.

The chain carries TRBV3-1 (or the pseudogene TRBV3-2) and TRBJ2-2; possibly TRBD2 for D (5 bases). The CDR3 loop spans 19 amino acids. CDR1 LGHDT and CDR2 YNNKEL come from the germline V gene (reference sequence). The V end was cut by 0 bases, the J end by 5 bases, with 22 bases between. CDR3 in DNA: TGTGCCAGCAGCCAAGATTATAAAAACGGTCGAGCGGCAACCGGGGAGCTGTTTTTT. Its protein is CASSQDYKNGRAATGELFF.

This clone was picked up one time. V usage is TRBV5-1 and J usage is TRBJ2-5; D gene uncertain. Germline V gene data show CDR1 as SGHRS and CDR2 as YFSETQ. V was trimmed by 0 bases and J by 1 base, leaving 7 bases between them. The CDR3 extends over 14 amino acids. The chain's CDR3 is CASSLVQTQETQYF. CDR3 DNA: TGCGCCAGCAGCTTGGTTCAGACCCAAGAGACCCAGTACTTC.

The rearrangement uses TRBV7-9 and TRBJ1-2; D is possibly TRBD1 (5 bases). Germline CDR1 reads SEHNR; CDR2 reads FQNEAQ (reference sequence). Between the trimmed V and J ends, which lost 2 bases and 4 bases, there was a span of 17 bases. The CDR3 consists of 16 residues. CDR3 nucleotide sequence: TGTGCCAGCAGCTTATTCCCAAAGGGGCGATCCTATGGCTACACCTTC. Translated: CASSLFPKGRSYGYTF.

The chain has TRBV6-4 and TRBJ2-7; no clear D gene. The CDR3 spans 15 residues. The V and J ends lost 4 bases and 0 bases respectively, with 13 bases between them. The germline gives CDR1 MRHNA, CDR2 SNTAGT. The CDR3 DNA reads as TGTGCCAGCAGTGTGGGATTCGGAGACTCCTACGAGCAGTACTTC. Translated: CASSVGFGDSYEQYF.

The V gene is TRBV5-1, the J gene TRBJ2-7; unclear D gene. Deletions cut 4 bases from V and 3 bases from J, with 11 bases between. CDR1 and CDR2 from the germline V gene are SGHRS and YFSETQ. The CDR3 has 13 residues. DNA of the CDR3: TGCGCCAGCAGCCCCATGGCCAGCTACGAGCAGTACTTC. Translated: CASSPMASYEQYF. The entire variable domain, with the rest obtained from reference TRBV5-1 and TRBJ2-7, is as follows: KAGVTQTPRYLIKTRGQQVTLSCSPISGHRSVSWYQQTPGQGLQFLFEYFSETQRNKGNFPGRFSGRQFSNSRSEMNVSTLELGDSALYLCASSPMASYEQYFGPGTRLTVT.

This chain uses TRBV2 with TRBJ2-1, with D tentatively TRBD2 (7 bases). The germline V gene encodes CDR1 SNHLY and CDR2 FYNNEI. Trimming left V 7 bases short and J 1 base short, with 17 bases between. There are 16 residues in the CDR3. The CDR3 DNA follows: TGTGCCAGCAAGCTCCAAGGGGGGGGTTCCTACAATGAGCAGTTCTTC. This encodes CASKLQGGGSYNEQFF.

The V gene is TRBV7-8, the J gene TRBJ2-7; the match to TRBD2 covers 11 bases. The germline V gene encodes CDR1 SGHVS and CDR2 FQNEAQ. V gave up 5 bases and J gave up 4 bases; unmatched junction bases: 10. CDR3 length equals 16 residues. The CDR3 region has the DNA TGTGCCAGCAGCCGAGATCTAGCGGGAGGAAGGTACGAGCAGTACTTC. Encoded protein: CASSRDLAGGRYEQYF. The variable domain in full, completed from reference TRBV7-8 and TRBJ2-7, reads GAGVSQSPRYKVAKRGQDVALRCDPISGHVSLFWYQQALGQGPEFLTYFQNEAQLDKSGLPSDRFFAERPEGSVSTLKIQRTQQEDSAVYLCASSRDLAGGRYEQYFGPGTRLTVT.

The rearrangement uses TRBV6-6 and TRBJ2-1, with TRBD1 matching 8 bases. Unmatched junction bases numbered 16, after V lost 5 bases and J lost 7 bases. The CDR3 runs 17 residues. CDR1 and CDR2 from the germline V gene are MNHNY and SVGAGI (reference sequence). CDR3 DNA: TGTGCCAGCAGTCCCTTTTTTCAGGGGGCGCCTAATAATGAGCAGTTCTTC. It translates to CASSPFFQGAPNNEQFF.

Concerning this clone itself: One end of the junction fails to match germline, which may point to a read error. The V gene is TRBV4-1, the J gene TRBJ1-1; the D gene is possibly TRBD1 (5 bases). Germline CDR1 reads MGHRA; CDR2 reads YSYEKL. The CDR3 has 15 amino acids. The CDR3 DNA is TGCGTCAGCAGCCGCCTGACAGAAGGGAACACTGAAGCTTTCTTT. This codes for CVSSRLTEGNTEAFF.

The rearrangement joins TRBV2 to TRBJ1-4; D is unresolved. Trimming stripped 5 bases from V and 7 bases from J, with 5 bases between. Germline V gene sequence: CDR1 SNHLY, CDR2 FYNNEI. The CDR3 has 11 residues. In nucleotides, the CDR3 is TGTGCCAGCAGTTCGATTGAAAAACTGTTTTTT. Translated: CASSSIEKLFF.

CDR3 loop: CASSKKTGGIGSPLHF. CDR3 coding DNA: TGTGCCAGCAGCAAAAAGACAGGGGGAATTGGATCACCCCTCCACTTT. The V gene is TRBV11-2, the J gene TRBJ1-6; 9 positions agree with TRBD1. The CDR3 contains 16 residues. In germline, CDR1 is SGHAT, CDR2 FQNNGV. After removal of 5 bases from V and 10 bases from J, the junction contained 12 bases not matched to a gene.

This sequence joins TRBV4-2 and TRBJ2-2; no definite D call. The V end lost 0 bases, the J end lost 11 bases, and 4 bases lay between the germline ends. Germline-derived CDR1 and CDR2 are LGHNA and YNFKEQ. CDR3 length: 11 amino acids. The CDR3 DNA is TGTGCCAGCAGCCAAGATCTTGAGCTGTTTTTT. This sequence encodes CASSQDLELFF.

The chain has TRBV28 and TRBJ1-2; D is undetermined. Germline-derived CDR1 and CDR2 are MDHEN and SYDVKM. Deletions cut 6 bases from V and 2 bases from J, with 7 bases between. This CDR3 comprises 12 residues. In DNA, the CDR3 is TGTGCCAGCAGCGCCCGGAACTATGGCTACACCTTC. Protein: CASSARNYGYTF.

The chain links TRBV6-5 to TRBJ1-2; D is ambiguous. V was cut by 2 bases and J by 2 bases, with 6 bases left in between. The CDR3 totals 13 residues. CDR1 and CDR2 from the germline V gene are MNHEY and SVGAGI. The CDR3 loop reads CASSYTENYGYTF. The DNA of the CDR3 is TGTGCCAGCAGTTACACTGAAAACTATGGCTACACCTTC.

This chain links TRBV27 with TRBJ1-1; tentatively, D is TRBD1 (5 bases). CDR1 is MNHEY and CDR2 is SMNVEV in the germline V gene (reference sequence). The CDR3 totals 15 residues. V was clipped by 2 bases and J by 4 bases, with 14 bases between them. In nucleotides, the CDR3 is TGTGCCAGCAGTTTACTCGGGGGGTCAGGCACTGAAGCTTTCTTT. This gives the protein CASSLLGGSGTEAFF.

This clone rates as medium-sized (0.01 to 0.1%). The rearrangement joins TRBV6-1 to TRBJ2-7; TRBD1 agrees at 11 bases. CDR3 length: 16 amino acids. The V and J ends lost 2 bases and 3 bases, in that order; junction bases with no gene match: 6. Per germline, CDR1 MNHNS and CDR2 SASEGT. In DNA form, the CDR3 reads TGTGCCAGCAGTGAAATTTCCGGGACAGGGGGCTACGAGCAGTACTTC. This sequence encodes CASSEISGTGGYEQYF.

The genes are TRBV6-2 or TRBV6-3 and TRBJ2-1, with a possible D match to TRBD2 (7 bases). The V end was cut by 0 bases, the J end by 1 base, with 13 bases between. This CDR3 is 17 amino acids long. Germline V gene lookup returns CDR1 MNHEY and CDR2 SVGEGT. The CDR3 loop reads CASSYSPGRGSYNEQFF. For the CDR3, the DNA is TGTGCCAGCAGTTACTCCCCTGGGAGGGGGTCCTACAATGAGCAGTTCTTC.

The genes are TRBV19 and TRBJ1-4; 7 bases match TRBD1. In germline, CDR1 is LNHDA, CDR2 SQIVND (reference sequence). J was trimmed by 8 bases and V by 10 bases; bases with no gene match: 13. The CDR3 runs 14 residues. The CDR3 region is CATRDTGEKEKLFF. The CDR3, as DNA: TGTGCCACCCGTGACACAGGGGAAAAGGAAAAACTGTTTTTT.

The chain carries TRBV24-1 and TRBJ2-5; possibly TRBD2 for D (6 bases). The germline CDR1 and CDR2 sequences are KGHDR and SFDVKD. V was shortened by 4 bases and J by 5 bases, with 10 bases between the two germline ends. The CDR3 is 13 residues long. The CDR3 DNA sequence: TGTGCCACCAGTGACGCAGGAGGGGAGACCCAGTACTTC. Protein product: CATSDAGGETQYF.

CDR3 sequence (DNA): TGTGCCAGCAGTGTAACCGGGACAGGGTATTCACCCCTCCACTTT. This encodes CASSVTGTGYSPLHF. The chain combines TRBV28 with TRBJ1-6, with 9 bases identical to TRBD1. CDR3 length: 15 amino acids. Germline V gene lookup returns CDR1 MDHEN and CDR2 SYDVKM. The V and J ends lost 5 bases and 8 bases, in that order; junction bases with no gene match: 7. The variable domain in full, with the rest retrieved from reference TRBV28 and TRBJ1-6, is DVKVTQSSRYLVKRTGEKVFLECVQDMDHENMFWYRQDPGLGLRLIYFSYDVKMKEKGDIPEGYSVSREKKERFSLILESASTNQTSMYLCASSVTGTGYSPLHFGNGTRLTVT.

This clone was seen once. V gene TRBV4-3 combines with J gene TRBJ2-7, with 8 bases identical to TRBD1. The CDR3 is made up of 14 amino acids. V lost 1 base to trimming and J lost 2 bases; unmatched junction nucleotides: 1. Germline CDR1 reads LGHNA; CDR2 reads YSLEER. CDR3 sequence: CASSQVQGAYEQYF. CDR3 nucleotide sequence: TGCGCCAGCAGCCAAGTACAGGGGGCCTACGAGCAGTACTTC.

Concerning this clone: The same CDR3 arises from other DNA sequences in this sample as well. This chain uses TRBV27 with TRBJ1-2; unclear D gene. Per the germline V gene, CDR1 is MNHEY and CDR2 is SMNVEV (reference sequence). The V gene lost 3 bases and the J gene lost 1 base, with 6 bases spanning the gap. CDR3 length equals 13 residues. CDR3 residues: CASSFSGNYGYTF. Here the CDR3 DNA reads TGTGCCAGCAGTTTTAGCGGTAACTATGGCTACACCTTC.

The chain joins TRBV7-8 to TRBJ2-3; 8 bases agree with TRBD2. The CDR3 runs 15 residues. V lost 1 base and J lost 2; bases outside the gene matches: 2. The germline gives CDR1 SGHVS, CDR2 FQNEAQ. The CDR3: CASSLGRGVTDTQYF. The CDR3, as DNA: TGTGCCAGCAGCTTAGGGCGGGGGGTCACAGATACGCAGTATTTT.

This chain links TRBV9 with TRBJ2-5, with TRBD2 matching 8 bases. V dropped 0 bases and J dropped 5; count of bases not matched to a gene: 6. This CDR3 region has 15 residues. In germline, CDR1 is SGDLS, CDR2 YYNGEE. The CDR3 region is CASSVATGGGETQYF. In DNA form, the CDR3 reads TGTGCCAGCAGCGTAGCGACGGGAGGGGGGGAGACCCAGTACTTC.